One sample yielded the 9 T cell receptor beta chains listed below, sequenced in a study of technical replicates of blood from a handful of donors. Data came from immunoSEQ multiplex PCR; TCRdb stores just in-frame clones and leaves some out. Of about 61,000 clones in the sample, more than 95% were seen once. Sequenced: T cells isolated from PBMCs. The receptors come from a human donor in good health.

The rearrangement uses TRBV28 and TRBJ2-7; 7 bases are shared with TRBD2. Germline V CDR1 and CDR2: MDHEN, SYDVKM. Trimming removed 5 bases from V and 0 bases from J; junction bases left unmatched: 13. The CDR3 spans 17 residues. The CDR3 sequence is CASSIPRLADSSYEQYF. As DNA, the CDR3 is TGTGCCAGCAGTATTCCCCGACTAGCAGATAGCTCCTACGAGCAGTACTTC.

The chain uses TRBV6-5 and TRBJ2-7; tentative D call: TRBD2 (5 bases). Trimming removed 7 bases at V and 2 bases at J, with 15 bases between. CDR1 is MNHEY and CDR2 is SVGAGI in the germline V gene. The CDR3 spans 14 residues. Here the CDR3 DNA reads TGTGCCAGCACCCCGAGACCGGGAACCTACGAGCAGTACTTC. Translating gives CASTPRPGTYEQYF.

This rearrangement joins TRBV6-1 to TRBJ1-5; perhaps TRBD1 as D (6 bases). The germline V gene has CDR1 MNHNS and CDR2 SASEGT. The germline V and J ends were trimmed by 4 bases and 0 bases, with 13 bases remaining between them. The CDR3 runs 16 residues. CDR3 DNA: TGTGCCAGCAGTGGGGGGCTAAGGCATAGCAATCAGCCCCAGCATTTT. Encoded protein: CASSGGLRHSNQPQHF.

This chain connects TRBV5-1 to TRBJ1-1; no firm D call. The length of the CDR3 is 14 residues. The V gene's germline CDR1 is SGHRS and CDR2 YFSETQ. The V and J ends lost 0 bases and 7 bases respectively, with 13 bases between them. The CDR3 bases are TGCGCCAGCAGCTTGGCATCCGGGGTGCTTGAAGCTTTCTTT. The encoded protein is CASSLASGVLEAFF.

This clone has just one count. The chain recombines TRBV7-8 with TRBJ1-6, with TRBD1 matching over 9 bases. J lost 3 bases, V lost 5 bases, and 11 bases had no gene match. Germline loops: CDR1 SGHVS, CDR2 FQNEAQ. This CDR3 contains 18 residues. The CDR3 nucleotides are TGTGCCAGCAGCCGGTTCGGGACAGGGAGTTTCTATAATTCACCCCTCCACTTT. Its translation: CASSRFGTGSFYNSPLHF.

V is TRBV5-1 and J is TRBJ1-1, with TRBD1 as a possible D gene (6 bases). CDR3 length: 14 residues. CDR1 and CDR2 from the germline V gene are SGHRS and YFSETQ. V was cut by 0 bases and J by 5 bases, with 11 bases left in between. The DNA of the CDR3 is TGCGCCAGCAGCTTGGACAGGGTGGGAACTGAAGCTTTCTTT. It encodes CASSLDRVGTEAFF.

The chain uses TRBV7-8 and TRBJ2-3; 16 bases are a match to TRBD2. The junction had 4 bases not matched to a gene; V was cut back by 6 bases and J by 1 base. The CDR3 consists of 17 residues. Germline V CDR1 and CDR2: SGHVS, FQNEAQ. The CDR3 reads CASRPGTSGRGTDTQYF. In DNA form, the CDR3 reads TGTGCCAGCAGACCCGGGACTAGCGGGAGGGGCACAGATACGCAGTATTTT.

The chain recombines TRBV28 with TRBJ1-2; possibly TRBD1 for D (5 bases). The CDR3 runs to 13 residues. V lost 7 bases, J lost 7 bases, and 16 bases lay in between. Germline CDR1 is MDHEN and CDR2 is SYDVKM. DNA of the CDR3: TGTGCCAGCACCCCTGGGGGGTCGTTTGGCTACACCTTC. Translation gives CASTPGGSFGYTF.

The chain uses TRBV27 and TRBJ2-7; 11 nucleotides agree with TRBD2. With V trimmed by 5 bases and J by 2 bases, 8 bases remained unmatched. CDR3 length: 16 amino acids. CDR1 is MNHEY and CDR2 is SMNVEV in the germline V gene (reference sequence). CDR3 coding DNA: TGTGCCAGCAGTCCCCTGGGACTAGCGGAAACCTACGAGCAGTACTTC. It encodes CASSPLGLAETYEQYF.